This TCR beta chain is from a study of blood T cell repertoires in COVID-19. In the study overall: Donors in the United States, Italy and Spain gave samples during acute or convalescent COVID-19. In each case, the material was cDNA or gDNA derived from T cells, B-cell-depleted T cells, or PBMCs.

Authors' data handling: Amplification from reference gene primers served as the basis for estimated nucleated cell counts. Sequencing was performed with immunoSEQ multiplex PCR; in TCRdb, only in-frame clones are kept and a portion is missing. V, J and clone size are taken as reported in that table, and D and trimming were inferred from the DNA itself. The sample lists about 270,000 clones, about 88% occurring once. The CDR3 loop spans 13 amino acids. The ends were cut back, 0 bases at V and 7 bases at J, with 7 bases in the middle. CDR1 and CDR2 from the germline V gene are MNHNS and SASEGT. The TCR originated in a man in his sixties who had recovered from COVID-19. The chain employs TRBV6-1 and TRBJ2-1; unclear D gene. Sequencing used peripheral blood. The CDR3 DNA sequence: TGTGCCAGCAGTGAAGCGGCGCGGAATGAGCAGTTCTTC. Encoded protein: CASSEAARNEQFF.